Below are 19 T cell receptor beta chains sequenced from a single sample in a study of OX40 agonist ivuxolimab in advanced cancers. Measured with immunoSEQ multiplex PCR; TCRdb has only the in-frame clones, and not every one. Here the sample spans nearly 60,000 clones, 80% to 90% being singletons. The input for sequencing was CD4+ or CD8+ T cells sorted from blood, taken in a trial of the OX40 agonist ivuxolimab. The receptors were gathered from an adult with an advanced solid tumor such as melanoma, head and neck, liver or kidney cancer.

The chain carries TRBV7-8 and TRBJ1-6; D might be TRBD1 (6 bases). This CDR3 contains 16 residues. Between the trimmed V and J ends, which lost 5 bases and 7 bases, there was a span of 18 bases. CDR1 and CDR2 from the germline V gene are SGHVS and FQNEAQ. The CDR3: CASSQRPQGKNSPLHF. CDR3 bases: TGTGCCAGCAGCCAACGCCCACAGGGCAAAAATTCACCCCTCCACTTT. The entire variable domain, with the rest obtained from reference TRBV7-8 and TRBJ1-6, is as follows: GAGVSQSPRYKVAKRGQDVALRCDPISGHVSLFWYQQALGQGPEFLTYFQNEAQLDKSGLPSDRFFAERPEGSVSTLKIQRTQQEDSAVYLCASSQRPQGKNSPLHFGNGTRLTVT.

The V gene is TRBV2, the J gene TRBJ1-4; no firm D call. V shed 5 bases and J shed 4 bases, with 11 bases lying between them. Germline V gene data show CDR1 as SNHLY and CDR2 as FYNNEI. The CDR3 sequence is 14 residues long. In DNA form, the CDR3 reads TGTGCCAGCAGTCTCCGCCCGGTTAATGAAAAACTGTTTTTT. It specifies CASSLRPVNEKLFF.

The rearrangement links TRBV2 to TRBJ1-2; no firm D call. CDR3 length: 12 amino acids. Trimming took 6 bases from V and 8 from J, leaving 13 bases between them. Germline-derived CDR1 and CDR2 are SNHLY and FYNNEI. The CDR3 DNA is TGTGCCAGCAGCGGATACTCGGGGGGCTACACCTTC. Protein sequence: CASSGYSGGYTF.

The chain employs TRBV5-4 and TRBJ1-4; D not resolved. The length of the CDR3 is 14 residues. V was cut by 2 bases and J by 7 bases, with 12 bases left in between. The germline V gene encodes CDR1 SGHNT and CDR2 YYREEE (reference sequence). The CDR3 here is CASSLYGPTEKLFF. CDR3 nucleotides: TGTGCCAGCAGCTTATATGGCCCGACTGAAAAACTGTTTTTT.

This chain connects TRBV7-9 to TRBJ2-5; D gene ambiguous. Trimming took off 5 bases at V and 5 bases at J, with 15 bases between the two ends. The CDR3 is 14 residues long. Germline assignment: CDR1 SEHNR and CDR2 FQNEAQ (reference sequence). The CDR3: CASSQDHYGETQYF. CDR3 in DNA: TGTGCCAGCAGCCAGGACCATTACGGGGAGACCCAGTACTTC.

This clone occurred once. This chain joins TRBV11-2 and TRBJ2-6; D possibly corresponds to TRBD1 (5 bases). V was shortened by 1 base and J by 2 bases, with 6 bases between the two germline ends. The CDR3 length is 15 residues. Germline V CDR1 and CDR2: SGHAT, FQNNGV. CDR3 residues: CASSLAGPGANVLTF. The CDR3 DNA reads TGTGCCAGCAGCTTAGCAGGGCCTGGGGCCAACGTCCTGACTTTC.

This clone was counted only a few times. The gene calls are TRBV2 and TRBJ1-1; 7 bases fit TRBD1. The V gene's germline CDR1 is SNHLY and CDR2 FYNNEI. The CDR3 extends over 14 amino acids. The junction had 9 bases not matched to a gene; V was cut back by 4 bases and J by 7 bases. The CDR3 loop reads CASSVVRGLGEAFF. Written as DNA, the CDR3 is TGTGCCAGCAGTGTGGTGAGGGGGCTGGGTGAAGCTTTCTTT.

The gene calls are TRBV5-1 and TRBJ1-3; D is ambiguous. The CDR3 consists of 18 residues. Trimming shortened V by 0 bases and J by 4 bases, and 20 bases separated the two germline ends. Germline V lookup: CDR1 SGHRS, CDR2 YFSETQ. DNA of the CDR3: TGCGCCAGCAGCTTGGGATACGCGGGCCGCCGGTTGGGAAACACCATATATTTT. This gives the protein CASSLGYAGRRLGNTIYF.

The chain carries TRBV29-1 and TRBJ2-5; the match to TRBD2 covers 11 bases. The CDR3 length is 16 residues. Germline trimming cut 7 bases from V and 6 bases from J; bases unmatched to any gene: 16. The germline V gene has CDR1 SQVTM and CDR2 ANQGSEA. As DNA, the CDR3 is TGCAGCGCCAGTGCCGGGACTAGCGGTAGGGGAAAGACCCAGTACTTC. Translating it yields CSASAGTSGRGKTQYF.

Worth noting for this clone: The junction and the germline gene differ at one end; a read error may be behind it. The rearrangement joins TRBV6-1 to TRBJ2-3, with 15 bases lining up with TRBD2. There are 16 residues in the CDR3. The V gene's germline CDR1 is MNHNS and CDR2 SASEGT. In DNA, the CDR3 is TGTGCCAGCACTGAAGGGACTAGCGGGGGGCCAGATACGCAGTATTTT. Amino acids: CASTEGTSGGPDTQYF.

The chain is built from TRBV6-1 and TRBJ1-3; D possibly corresponds to TRBD1 (5 bases). The germline V gene encodes CDR1 MNHNS and CDR2 SASEGT. This CDR3 contains 16 residues. The V end was cut by 1 base, the J end by 1 base, with 11 bases between. As DNA, the CDR3 is TGTGCCAGCAGTGAAGGGACAAGGGGATCTGGAAACACCATATATTTT. It encodes CASSEGTRGSGNTIYF.

The chain joins TRBV6-6 to TRBJ1-2, with 11 bases matching TRBD1. The V gene's germline CDR1 is MNHNY and CDR2 SVGAGI (reference sequence). The CDR3 length is 14 residues. Trimming cost V 6 bases and J 3 bases; bases outside gene matches: 3. The CDR3 coding sequence is TGTGCCAGCAGGGGACAGGGGGTCGACTATGGCTACACCTTC. Its translation: CASRGQGVDYGYTF.

The chain couples TRBV28 to TRBJ1-1; no firm D call. CDR3 length: 13 amino acids. The germline V gene has CDR1 MDHEN and CDR2 SYDVKM. Between the trimmed V and J ends, which lost 6 bases and 0 bases, there was a span of 8 bases. In DNA form, the CDR3 reads TGTGCCAGCAGCTGGAGCGTGAACACTGAAGCTTTCTTT. This translates into CASSWSVNTEAFF. Full variable domain (rest looked up from reference TRBV28 and TRBJ1-1): DVKVTQSSRYLVKRTGEKVFLECVQDMDHENMFWYRQDPGLGLRLIYFSYDVKMKEKGDIPEGYSVSREKKERFSLILESASTNQTSMYLCASSWSVNTEAFFGQGTRLTVV.

The chain couples TRBV15 to TRBJ1-2, with D tentatively TRBD1 (5 bases). V gave up 2 bases and J gave up 4 bases, with 20 bases separating them. The CDR3 totals 17 residues. Germline V lookup: CDR1 LNHNV, CDR2 YYDKDF (reference sequence). The CDR3 region is CATSRNPGAGSGYGYTF. DNA for the CDR3: TGTGCCACCAGCAGAAACCCTGGGGCTGGGTCTGGCTATGGCTACACCTTC.

This clone was detected only a few times. The chain joins TRBV7-9 to TRBJ2-7; TRBD1 matches at 8 bases. The trim removed 5 bases at V and 2 bases at J, leaving 8 bases unmatched. The CDR3 has 15 amino acids. The V gene's germline CDR1 is SEHNR and CDR2 FQNEAQ (reference sequence). CDR3 in DNA: TGTGCCAGCAGCAGAGGGACAGGAGATACCTACGAGCAGTACTTC. Residues: CASSRGTGDTYEQYF.

CDR3 sequence reads: CASSLNRLADTDTQYF. The CDR3 DNA reads as TGTGCCAGCAGCTTGAATCGGCTAGCGGACACAGATACGCAGTATTTT. V and J are TRBV5-6 and TRBJ2-3; TRBD2 aligns across 7 bases. The length of the CDR3 is 16 residues. The V segment lost 1 base and the J segment 2 bases; nucleotides outside the gene matches: 7. CDR1 is SGHDT and CDR2 is YYEEEE in the germline V gene. The whole variable domain, remainder taken from reference TRBV5-6 and TRBJ2-3, is DAGVTQSPTHLIKTRGQQVTLRCSPKSGHDTVSWYQQALGQGPQFIFQYYEEEERQRGNFPDRFSGHQFPNYSSELNVNALLLGDSALYLCASSLNRLADTDTQYFGPGTRLTVL.

This clone was seen more than once but under ten times. The chain has TRBV7-9 and TRBJ2-1; D may be TRBD1 or TRBD2 (5 bases each). Germline CDR1 and CDR2: SEHNR and FQNEAQ (reference sequence). This CDR3 is 15 amino acids long. V was cut by 5 bases and J by 8 bases, with 19 bases left in between. The CDR3 DNA sequence: TGTGCCAGCAGCCCCGGGACCCCCGTTGGGGATGAGCAGTTCTTC. Protein sequence: CASSPGTPVGDEQFF.

Here the CDR3 reads CASATGQGNEKLFF. The CDR3 DNA follows: TGTGCCAGCGCTACGGGACAGGGGAATGAAAAACTGTTTTTT. The V gene is TRBV7-9, the J gene TRBJ1-4; 10 nucleotides line up with TRBD1. This CDR3 has 14 amino acids. The V gene's germline CDR1 is SEHNR and CDR2 FQNEAQ (reference sequence). V dropped 8 bases and J dropped 5; count of bases not matched to a gene: 5. Based on the CDR3 plus reference TRBV7-9 and TRBJ1-4, the full variable domain is DTGVSQNPRHKITKRGQNVTFRCDPISEHNRLYWYRQTLGQGPEFLTYFQNEAQLEKSRLLSDRFSAERPKGSFSTLEIQRTEQGDSAMYLCASATGQGNEKLFFGSGTQLSVL.

The chain couples TRBV5-8 to TRBJ2-1, with 10 bases fitting TRBD1. Trimming took 3 bases from V and 10 from J; bases not matched to a gene: 16. CDR3 length equals 17 residues. Germline loops: CDR1 SGHTS, CDR2 YDEGEE. CDR3 nucleotide sequence: TGTGCCAGCAGCTCACCAAAGAGACAGGGGGCGACCGGAGAGCAGTTCTTC. This sequence encodes CASSSPKRQGATGEQFF.